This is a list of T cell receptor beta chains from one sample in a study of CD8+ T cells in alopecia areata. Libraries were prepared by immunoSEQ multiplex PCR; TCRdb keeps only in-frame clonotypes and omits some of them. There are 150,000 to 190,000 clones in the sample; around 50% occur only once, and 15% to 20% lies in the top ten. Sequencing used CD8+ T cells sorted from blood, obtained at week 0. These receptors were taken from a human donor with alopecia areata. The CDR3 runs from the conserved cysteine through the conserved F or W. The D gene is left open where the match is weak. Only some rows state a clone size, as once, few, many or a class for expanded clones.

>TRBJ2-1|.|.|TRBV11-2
CASSLSGRLDEQFF
TGTGCCAGCAGCTTATCGGGGCGACTTGATGAGCAGTTCTTC
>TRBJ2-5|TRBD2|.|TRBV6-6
CASIAPGLGETQYF
TGTGCCAGCATCGCCCCGGGACTAGGGGAGACCCAGTACTTC
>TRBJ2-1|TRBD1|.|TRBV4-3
CASRLNRGSYNEQFF
TGCGCCAGCAGACTGAACAGGGGCTCCTACAATGAGCAGTTCTTC
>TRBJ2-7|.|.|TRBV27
CASSLGNSALYEQYF
TGTGCCAGCAGTTTAGGGAACTCCGCCCTCTACGAGCAGTACTTC
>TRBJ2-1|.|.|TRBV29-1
CSAGLKLVASAEQFF
TGCAGCGCCGGGCTCAAGCTCGTGGCGTCCGCTGAGCAGTTCTTC
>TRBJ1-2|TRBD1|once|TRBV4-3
CASSQDRGQIYGYTF
TGCGCCAGCAGCCAAGACCGGGGACAGATCTATGGCTACACCTTC
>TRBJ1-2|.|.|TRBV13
CASSLAQMDGSISSYTF
TGTGCCAGCAGCTTAGCGCAAATGGACGGCTCTATTTCTAGCTACACCTTC
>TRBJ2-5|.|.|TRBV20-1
CSASKKETQYF
TGCAGTGCTAGCAAAAAAGAGACCCAGTACTTC
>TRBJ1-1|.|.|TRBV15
CATSRDLSSNTEAFF
TGTGCCACCAGCAGAGATCTTAGCTCAAACACTGAAGCTTTCTTT
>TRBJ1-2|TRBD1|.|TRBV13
CASSNPGTGGQYGYTF
TGTGCCAGCAGCAACCCCGGGACAGGGGGCCAATATGGCTACACCTTC
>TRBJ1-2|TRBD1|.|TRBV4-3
CASSQDWGDRGPYTF
TGCGCCAGCAGCCAAGACTGGGGGGACAGGGGACCGTACACCTTC
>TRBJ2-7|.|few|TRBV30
CACTVGGRVYEQYF
TGTGCCTGTACCGTTGGGGGTCGGGTCTACGAGCAGTACTTC
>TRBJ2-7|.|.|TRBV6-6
CASSLSPDSSYEQYF
TGTGCCAGCAGTTTATCCCCGGACAGCTCCTACGAGCAGTACTTC
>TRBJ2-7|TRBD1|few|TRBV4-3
CASSHSGTGLEEQYF
TGCGCCAGCAGCCATTCAGGGACAGGGCTTGAAGAGCAGTACTTC
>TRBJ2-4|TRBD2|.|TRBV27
CASSWSGGNIQYF
TGTGCCAGCAGTTGGAGCGGGGGAAACATTCAGTACTTC
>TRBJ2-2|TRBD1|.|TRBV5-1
CASSDDRGISGTGELFF
TGCGCCAGCAGCGATGACAGGGGGATTAGTGGCACCGGGGAGCTGTTTTTT
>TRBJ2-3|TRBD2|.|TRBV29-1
CSARGGRADTQYF
TGCAGCGCGCGGGGGGGCAGGGCAGATACGCAGTATTTT
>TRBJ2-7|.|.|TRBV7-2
CASSPGHEQYF
TGTGCCAGCAGCCCAGGCCACGAGCAGTACTTC
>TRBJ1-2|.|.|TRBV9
CASSAGPYGYTF
TGTGCCAGCAGCGCAGGACCGTATGGCTACACCTTC